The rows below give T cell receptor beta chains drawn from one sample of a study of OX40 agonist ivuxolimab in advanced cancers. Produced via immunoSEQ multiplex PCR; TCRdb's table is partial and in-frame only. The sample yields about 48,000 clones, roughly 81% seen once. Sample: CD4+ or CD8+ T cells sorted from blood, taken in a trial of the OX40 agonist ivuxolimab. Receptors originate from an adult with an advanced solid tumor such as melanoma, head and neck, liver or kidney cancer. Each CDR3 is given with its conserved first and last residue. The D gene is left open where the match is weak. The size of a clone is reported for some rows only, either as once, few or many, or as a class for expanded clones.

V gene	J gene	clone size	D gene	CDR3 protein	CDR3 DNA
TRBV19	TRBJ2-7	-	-	CASSIGSGDEQYF	TGTGCCAGTAGTATAGGTTCCGGAGACGAGCAGTACTTC
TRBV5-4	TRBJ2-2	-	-	CASSLDGFGELFF	TGTGCCAGCAGCTTGGATGGTTTCGGGGAGCTGTTTTTT
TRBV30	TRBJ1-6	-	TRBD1	CAWSYAGQINSPLHF	TGTGCCTGGAGTTATGCGGGACAGATTAATTCACCCCTCCACTTT
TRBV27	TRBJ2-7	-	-	CASSLYGSRYYEQYF	TGTGCCAGCAGTTTATACGGGAGTCGATACTACGAGCAGTACTTC
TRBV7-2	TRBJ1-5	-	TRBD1	CASSLGQGENQPQHF	TGTGCCAGCAGCTTAGGACAGGGCGAGAATCAGCCCCAGCATTTT
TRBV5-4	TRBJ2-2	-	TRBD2	CASSFAGGVNTGELFF	TGTGCCAGCAGCTTCGCGGGAGGGGTGAACACCGGGGAGCTGTTTTTT
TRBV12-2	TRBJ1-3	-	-	CASRLALPSDSALYSGNTIYF	TGTGCAAGTCGCTTAGCGCTTCCCTCGGACAGCGCCTTATACTCTGGAAACACCATATATTTT
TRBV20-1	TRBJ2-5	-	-	CSASFGETQYF	TGCAGTGCTAGTTTCGGGGAGACCCAGTACTTC
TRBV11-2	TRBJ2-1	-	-	CASSFRASSYNEQFF	TGTGCCAGCAGCTTTCGGGCGAGCTCCTACAATGAGCAGTTCTTC
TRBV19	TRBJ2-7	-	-	CASSISGARSYEQYF	TGTGCCAGTAGTATATCGGGGGCCCGCTCCTACGAGCAGTACTTC
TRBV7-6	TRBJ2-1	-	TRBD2	CASSSTSGLRNEQFF	TGTGCCAGCAGCTCAACTAGCGGGCTTCGAAATGAGCAGTTCTTC
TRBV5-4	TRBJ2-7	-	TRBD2	CASSLARGSGYEQYF	TGTGCCAGCAGCTTGGCCCGCGGGAGTGGGTACGAGCAGTACTTC
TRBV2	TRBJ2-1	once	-	CASKTTAGSRNEQFF	TGTGCCAGCAAAACGACGGCTGGTTCGCGGAATGAGCAGTTCTTC
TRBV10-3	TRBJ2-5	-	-	CAIGARHGGAQETQYF	TGTGCCATCGGTGCAAGACACGGGGGAGCTCAAGAGACCCAGTACTTC
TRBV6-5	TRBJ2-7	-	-	CASSELFILHF	TGTGCCAGCAGTGAATTGTTTATCCTCCACTTC
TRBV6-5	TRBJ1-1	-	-	CASSDRYTEAFF	TGTGCCAGCAGTGACAGGTACACTGAAGCTTTCTTT
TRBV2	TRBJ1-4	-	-	CAIPRTDGNEKLFF	TGTGCCATACCCAGGACAGATGGGAATGAAAAACTGTTTTTT
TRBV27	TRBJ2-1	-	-	CAALQGDEQFF	TGTGCCGCCCTGCAGGGAGATGAGCAGTTCTTC
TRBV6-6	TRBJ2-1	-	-	CASRSLGDEQFF	TGTGCCAGCAGATCCCTCGGAGATGAGCAGTTCTTC
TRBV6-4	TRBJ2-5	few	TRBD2	CASSDSTGLAGERETQYF	TGTGCCAGCAGTGACTCGACGGGACTAGCGGGAGAAAGAGAGACCCAGTACTTC
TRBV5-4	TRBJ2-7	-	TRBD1	CASSIRDSSYEQYF	TGTGCCAGCAGCATCCGGGACAGCTCCTACGAGCAGTACTTC
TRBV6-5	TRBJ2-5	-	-	CASNLWGETQYF	TGTGCCAGCAACTTATGGGGAGAGACCCAGTACTTC
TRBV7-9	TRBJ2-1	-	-	CASSFGDNEQFF	TGTGCCAGCAGCTTTGGGGACAATGAGCAGTTCTTC
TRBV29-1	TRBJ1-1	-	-	CSVDLGGRDTEAFF	TGCAGCGTTGACTTGGGGGGCAGGGACACTGAAGCTTTCTTT
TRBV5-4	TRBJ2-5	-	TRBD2	CASSLVLGGGAETQYF	TGTGCCAGCAGCTTGGTCCTCGGGGGGGGTGCGGAGACCCAGTACTTC
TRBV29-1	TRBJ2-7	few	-	CSVEKARGGEQYF	TGCAGCGTTGAAAAGGCTAGGGGTGGAGAGCAGTACTTC
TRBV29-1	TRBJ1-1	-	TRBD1	CSAVRGQMNTEAFF	TGCAGCGCCGTCCGGGGACAGATGAACACTGAAGCTTTCTTT
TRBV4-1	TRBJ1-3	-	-	CASSLARVDGRSGNTIYF	TGCGCCAGCAGCCTAGCTCGAGTGGACGGGCGCTCTGGAAACACCATATATTTT
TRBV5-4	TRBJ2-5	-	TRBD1	CASSRTFDRAETQYF	TGTGCCAGCAGCAGGACCTTTGACAGGGCAGAGACCCAGTACTTC
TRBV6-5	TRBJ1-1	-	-	CASTLEGGVTEAFF	TGTGCCAGCACCTTGGAGGGGGGAGTCACTGAAGCTTTCTTT
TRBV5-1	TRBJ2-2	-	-	CASSTGQNTGELFF	TGCGCCAGCAGCACGGGACAGAACACCGGGGAGCTGTTTTTT
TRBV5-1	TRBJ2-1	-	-	CASSLLGPPNNEQFF	TGCGCCAGCAGCTTGCTAGGGCCTCCAAACAATGAGCAGTTCTTC
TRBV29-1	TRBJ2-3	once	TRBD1	CSVGTGVGTDTQYF	TGCAGCGTTGGGACAGGGGTGGGCACAGATACGCAGTATTTT
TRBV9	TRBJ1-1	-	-	CASSARTDMNTEAFF	TGTGCCAGCAGCGCACGGACAGACATGAACACTGAAGCTTTCTTT
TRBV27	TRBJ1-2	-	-	CASSSQREGYGYTF	TGTGCCAGCAGTTCTCAAAGGGAAGGCTATGGCTACACCTTC
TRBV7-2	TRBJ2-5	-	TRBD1	CASSSYRGQETQYF	TGTGCCAGCAGCTCGTACAGGGGCCAAGAGACCCAGTACTTC
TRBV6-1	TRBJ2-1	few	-	CASSPPRPPYNEQFF	TGTGCCAGCAGCCCCCCCCGCCCCCCCTACAATGAGCAGTTCTTC
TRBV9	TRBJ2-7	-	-	CASSVAGDGSSYEQYF	TGTGCCAGCAGCGTAGCCGGGGACGGTTCGTCCTACGAGCAGTACTTC
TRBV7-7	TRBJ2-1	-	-	CASSLSGTNNEQFF	TGTGCCAGCAGCCTATCCGGGACAAACAATGAGCAGTTCTTC
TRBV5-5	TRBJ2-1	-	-	CASSSDGRNEQFF	TGTGCCAGCAGTTCCGACGGAAGGAATGAGCAGTTCTTC
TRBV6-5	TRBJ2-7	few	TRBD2	CASSYAASGTYEQYF	TGTGCCAGCAGTTATGCGGCTAGCGGAACCTACGAGCAGTACTTC
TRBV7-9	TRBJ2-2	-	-	CASSLVAPNTGELFF	TGTGCCAGCAGCTTAGTAGCGCCGAACACCGGGGAGCTGTTTTTT
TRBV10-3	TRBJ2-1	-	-	CAISESRIPSNEQFF	TGTGCCATCAGTGAGTCGAGAATTCCTTCTAATGAGCAGTTCTTC
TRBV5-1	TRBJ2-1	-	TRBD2	CASSLLAGNNEQFF	TGCGCCAGCAGTCTTCTAGCGGGAAACAATGAGCAGTTCTTC